The 18 T cell receptor beta chains below come from one sample, sequenced in a study of blood T cell repertoires in COVID-19. TCRdb's copy holds only in-frame clones and misses some; the assay was immunoSEQ multiplex PCR. The table includes approximately 480,000 clones, about 90% detected once. The sequenced sample consisted of PBMCs or T cells enriched from blood (not recorded which). The receptor source for this set is a woman younger than 35 who had recovered from COVID-19.

The gene calls are TRBV7-8 and TRBJ1-5; TRBD1 matches 9 bases. This CDR3 is built from 14 residues. V was clipped by 6 bases and J by 4 bases; unmatched bases: 4. Germline-derived CDR1 and CDR2 are SGHVS and FQNEAQ. The CDR3, as DNA: TGTGCCAGCAGTACGACAGGGGGTAATCAGCCCCAGCATTTT. Encoded protein: CASSTTGGNQPQHF.

The chain couples TRBV5-8 to TRBJ2-3, with a possible D match to TRBD1 (6 bases). Germline CDR1 and CDR2: SGHTS and YDEGEE. V lost 0 bases and J 4 bases, leaving 9 bases between the germline ends. There are 14 residues in the CDR3. CDR3: CASSLGGLADTQYF. DNA of the CDR3: TGTGCCAGCAGCTTGGGGGGGCTCGCAGATACGCAGTATTTT.

The V and J genes are TRBV13 and TRBJ2-7; D is possibly TRBD1 (6 bases). The CDR3 is made up of 15 amino acids. Looked up from germline, CDR1 is PRHDT and CDR2 is FYEKMQ (reference sequence). V was shortened by 5 bases and J by 9 bases, with 23 bases between the two germline ends. Here the CDR3 reads CASSRWMTGKLGQYF. The CDR3 bases are TGTGCCAGCAGCCGTTGGATGACAGGAAAGCTTGGGCAGTACTTC.

The CDR3 spells CASSQGGGRVTTEAFF. In nucleotides, the CDR3 is TGCGCCAGCAGCCAAGGAGGGGGCAGGGTGACCACTGAAGCTTTCTTT. The genes are TRBV4-1 and TRBJ1-1; 7 bases fit TRBD1. Germline assignment: CDR1 MGHRA and CDR2 YSYEKL. The CDR3 runs to 16 residues. Germline trimming cut 1 base from V and 4 bases from J; bases unmatched to any gene: 9.

V usage is TRBV24-1 and J usage is TRBJ2-2; D is unclear. CDR1 and CDR2 from the germline V gene are KGHDR and SFDVKD. With 4 bases removed from V and 6 bases from J, the gap between germline ends came to 14 bases. The CDR3 length is 15 residues. CDR3 residues: CATSDQKSPAGELFF. Here the CDR3 DNA reads TGTGCCACCAGTGACCAAAAAAGTCCGGCCGGGGAGCTGTTTTTT.

The rearrangement joins TRBV12-5 to TRBJ2-2, with a weak D call TRBD1 (5 bases). The length of the CDR3 is 16 residues. Germline V gene lookup returns CDR1 LGHNT and CDR2 FRNRAP. Trimming removed 3 bases at V and 5 bases at J, with 16 bases between. The CDR3 loop reads CASGLERAAGTGELFF. DNA for the CDR3: TGTGCTAGTGGTTTAGAACGGGCAGCAGGGACCGGGGAGCTGTTTTTT.

This rearrangement joins TRBV5-4 to TRBJ2-5, with 7 bases aligning to TRBD2. The CDR3 consists of 15 residues. Germline CDR1 is SGHNT and CDR2 is YYREEE (reference sequence). V shed 1 base and J 1 base; nucleotides not matched to a gene: 4. The CDR3 bases are TGTGCCAGCAGCTTGTCTGGCGGGGGCCAAGAGACCCAGTACTTC. This encodes CASSLSGGGQETQYF.

V usage is TRBV19 and J usage is TRBJ1-2, with no clear D. V was clipped by 4 bases and J by 0 bases, with 3 bases between them. Germline V CDR1 and CDR2: LNHDA, SQIVND (reference sequence). This CDR3 is 12 amino acids long. The CDR3 region has the DNA TGTGCCAGTAGTAGAGCTAACTATGGCTACACCTTC. Amino acid sequence: CASSRANYGYTF.

The chain combines TRBV18 with TRBJ2-3; TRBD2 aligns across 14 bases. V shed 2 bases and J 1 base; nucleotides not matched to a gene: 11. Germline V lookup: CDR1 KGHSH, CDR2 LQKENI. This CDR3 spans 20 amino acids. The CDR3 protein is CASSPRGLAGEWRGTDTQYF. DNA of the CDR3: TGTGCCAGCTCACCAAGGGGACTAGCGGGGGAATGGCGAGGCACAGATACGCAGTATTTT.

The gene calls are TRBV6-2 or TRBV6-3 and TRBJ1-1; D is ambiguous. The CDR3 loop spans 15 amino acids. V lost 4 bases and J 5 bases, leaving 17 bases between the germline ends. CDR1 and CDR2 (germline): MNHEY, SVGEGT. The CDR3 region is CASSSLQGRETEAFF. DNA for the CDR3: TGTGCCAGCAGTTCTTTACAAGGGAGGGAGACTGAAGCTTTCTTT.

The sample holds a few counts of this clone. The chain is built from TRBV5-1 and TRBJ1-2; no definite D call. In germline, CDR1 is SGHRS, CDR2 YFSETQ. Trimming cost V 3 bases and J 2 bases, with 17 bases left between them. CDR3 length equals 16 residues. The CDR3 spells CASSSGREGINYGYTF. CDR3 DNA: TGCGCCAGCAGCTCCGGCCGGGAGGGTATCAACTATGGCTACACCTTC. Looking up the rest from reference TRBV5-1 and TRBJ1-2 gives the full variable domain: KAGVTQTPRYLIKTRGQQVTLSCSPISGHRSVSWYQQTPGQGLQFLFEYFSETQRNKGNFPGRFSGRQFSNSRSEMNVSTLELGDSALYLCASSSGREGINYGYTFGSGTRLTVV.

For this clone: At one of its ends the junction is not consistent with the germline gene, which may arise from a read error. The J gene is TRBJ1-3, the V gene TRBV19, with TRBD1 as a possible D gene (5 bases). The CDR3 consists of 14 residues. Germline CDR1 and CDR2: LNHDA and SQIVND (reference sequence). The CDR3 reads CASSTTGSENTIYF. In DNA form, the CDR3 reads TGTGCCAGTAGTACTACAGGCTCTGAAAACACCATATATTTT.

This clone came up a few times. Written as DNA, the CDR3 is TGTGCCAGCAGCTTAGCGCGTCGGGGCTCCTACAATGAGCAGTTCTTC. The encoded protein is CASSLARRGSYNEQFF. The gene calls are TRBV13 and TRBJ2-1; a weak D match, TRBD2 (5 bases). Germline V CDR1 and CDR2: PRHDT, FYEKMQ (reference sequence). This CDR3 spans 16 amino acids. The V and J ends lost 1 base and 0 bases respectively, with 10 bases between them. The full variable domain, completed using reference TRBV13 and TRBJ2-1, is AAGVIQSPRHLIKEKRETATLKCYPIPRHDTVYWYQQGPGQDPQFLISFYEKMQSDKGSIPDRFSAQQFSDYHSELNMSSLELGDSALYFCASSLARRGSYNEQFFGPGTRLTVL.

This clone was counted between two and nine times. The chain recombines TRBV5-1 with TRBJ2-2, with D tentatively TRBD1 (6 bases). Germline V lookup: CDR1 SGHRS, CDR2 YFSETQ. V gave up 6 bases and J gave up 0 bases, with 12 bases separating them. CDR3 length: 15 residues. The CDR3 protein is CASTGRGTNTGELFF. CDR3 sequence (DNA): TGCGCCAGCACGGGCAGGGGCACGAACACCGGGGAGCTGTTTTTT.

This chain uses TRBV27 with TRBJ2-5; possibly TRBD1 for D (6 bases). Germline CDR1 and CDR2: MNHEY and SMNVEV (reference sequence). V was cut by 6 bases and J by 5 bases, with 13 bases left in between. The CDR3 has 13 amino acids. The CDR3 region is CASREGGRETQYF. In nucleotides, the CDR3 is TGTGCCAGCAGAGAAGGGGGTCGTGAGACCCAGTACTTC.

The V and J genes are TRBV30 and TRBJ2-5, with TRBD2 identical over 9 bases. Germline loops: CDR1 GTSNPN, CDR2 SVGIG (reference sequence). V dropped 2 bases and J dropped 4; count of bases not matched to a gene: 8. The CDR3 runs 15 residues. Written as DNA, the CDR3 is TGTGCCTGGAGTAGCGGCGGGGGGGCGTTAGAGACCCAGTACTTC. Its protein product is CAWSSGGGALETQYF.

This rearrangement joins TRBV7-2 to TRBJ2-1; weak D call: TRBD2 (5 bases). Germline V gene lookup returns CDR1 SGHTA and CDR2 FQGNSA. The CDR3 runs to 12 residues. V lost 2 bases, J lost 10 bases, and 9 bases lay in between. The CDR3 protein is CASSLSREEQFF. As DNA, the CDR3 is TGTGCCAGCAGCTTATCGAGGGAAGAGCAGTTCTTC.

This chain joins TRBV3-1 (or the pseudogene TRBV3-2) and TRBJ2-3; the match to TRBD2 covers 11 bases. J lost 0 bases, V lost 1 base, and 3 bases had no gene match. The CDR3 is 17 amino acids. Germline values: CDR1 LGHDT, CDR2 YNNKEL (reference sequence). CDR3: CASSQGTSGYSTDTQYF. The DNA for the CDR3 is TGTGCCAGCAGCCAAGGGACTAGCGGGTACAGCACAGATACGCAGTATTTT.